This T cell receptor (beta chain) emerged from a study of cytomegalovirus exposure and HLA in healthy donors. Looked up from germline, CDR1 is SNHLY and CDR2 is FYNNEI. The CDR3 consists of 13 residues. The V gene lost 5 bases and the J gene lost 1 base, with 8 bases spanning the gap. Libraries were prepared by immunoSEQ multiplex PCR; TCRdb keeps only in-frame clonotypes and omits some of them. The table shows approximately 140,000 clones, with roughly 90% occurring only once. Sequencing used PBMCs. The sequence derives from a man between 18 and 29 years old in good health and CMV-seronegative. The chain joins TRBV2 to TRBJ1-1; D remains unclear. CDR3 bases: TGTGCCAGCAGTTACACACAGAACACTGAAGCTTTCTTT. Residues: CASSYTQNTEAFF. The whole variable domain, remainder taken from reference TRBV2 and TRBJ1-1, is EPEVTQTPSHQVTQMGQEVILRCVPISNHLYFYWYRQILGQKVEFLVSFYNNEISEKSEIFDDQFSVERPDGSNFTLKIRSTKLEDSAMYFCASSYTQNTEAFFGQGTRLTVV.